This is a list of T cell receptor beta chains from one sample in a study of T cell repertoires in ileal Crohn's disease. The assay was immunoSEQ multiplex PCR, and TCRdb's table has in-frame clones only and misses some. The sample comprises about 12,000 clones, 65% to 80% of which are singletons, and around 8.7% rests with the top ten. Specimen: ileal tissue. The receptors come from an adult with Crohn's disease. Both conserved end residues are part of each CDR3. A D gene is named only where the DNA matches it firmly. Not every row has a clone size; where given, it reads once, few, many or a size class.

abundance: .; j_gene: TRBJ2-7; d_gene: TRBD2; v_gene: TRBV7-2; CDR3nt: TGTGCCAGCAGCTTATCCCTTAGCGGGACTATAGTCTACGAGCAGTACTTC; CDR3aa: CASSLSLSGTIVYEQYF
abundance: .; j_gene: TRBJ1-5; d_gene: .; v_gene: TRBV7-9; CDR3nt: TGTGCCAGCAGCTTCACTAGCAATCAGCCCCAGCATTTT; CDR3aa: CASSFTSNQPQHF
abundance: few; j_gene: TRBJ1-2; d_gene: TRBD1; v_gene: TRBV10-3; CDR3nt: TGTGCCATTAACCGGGACAGCGAAATCTATGGCTACACCTTC; CDR3aa: CAINRDSEIYGYTF
abundance: .; j_gene: TRBJ2-7; d_gene: TRBD1; v_gene: TRBV4-2; CDR3nt: TGTGCCAGCAGCCAAGCCGGGACAGCCTTCGTGGAGCAGTACTTC; CDR3aa: CASSQAGTAFVEQYF
abundance: .; j_gene: TRBJ1-3; d_gene: .; v_gene: TRBV10-3; CDR3nt: TGTGCCATGTGGGACGGGAGCTCTGGAAACACCATATATTTT; CDR3aa: CAMWDGSSGNTIYF
abundance: .; j_gene: TRBJ1-1; d_gene: .; v_gene: TRBV19; CDR3nt: TGTGCCAGTAGTAGGAAGGGATGGACTGAAGCTTTCTTT; CDR3aa: CASSRKGWTEAFF
abundance: .; j_gene: TRBJ1-1; d_gene: .; v_gene: TRBV28; CDR3nt: TGTGCCAGCAGTTTAGTCCGGGAGAACACTGAAGCTTTCTTT; CDR3aa: CASSLVRENTEAFF
abundance: .; j_gene: TRBJ2-1; d_gene: TRBD2; v_gene: TRBV10-1; CDR3nt: TGCGCCAGCAGTGATAGCGGCGGGGGGCAGGATGAGCAGTTCTTC; CDR3aa: CASSDSGGGQDEQFF
abundance: few; j_gene: TRBJ2-2; d_gene: TRBD1; v_gene: TRBV6-4; CDR3nt: TGTGCCAGCACCTTGACAGGGGGGAGTACCGGGGAGCTGTTTTTT; CDR3aa: CASTLTGGSTGELFF
abundance: .; j_gene: TRBJ2-7; d_gene: .; v_gene: TRBV7-2; CDR3nt: TGTGCCAGCAGCTACTACTCCTACGAGCAGTACTTC; CDR3aa: CASSYYSYEQYF
abundance: once; j_gene: TRBJ2-2; d_gene: .; v_gene: TRBV12-5; CDR3nt: TGTGCTAGTGGTTTGGGATCCGCTAACACCGGGGAGCTGTTTTTT; CDR3aa: CASGLGSANTGELFF
abundance: few; j_gene: TRBJ2-7; d_gene: .; v_gene: TRBV19; CDR3nt: TGTGCCAGTAGCGAGGGAGGGGGAGGCCGAGGGGAGCAGTACTTC; CDR3aa: CASSEGGGGRGEQYF
abundance: .; j_gene: TRBJ2-3; d_gene: .; v_gene: TRBV4-2; CDR3nt: TGTGCCAGCAGCCAAGAGGGCTATACCACAGATACGCAGTATTTT; CDR3aa: CASSQEGYTTDTQYF
abundance: .; j_gene: TRBJ2-5; d_gene: .; v_gene: TRBV9; CDR3nt: TGTGCCAGCAGCGTAGCTTCGTGGGGAGAGACCCAGTACTTC; CDR3aa: CASSVASWGETQYF
abundance: .; j_gene: TRBJ2-7; d_gene: .; v_gene: TRBV11-2; CDR3nt: TGTGCCAGCAGCTTGAGGCTTAACCCCTCCTACGAGCAGTACTTC; CDR3aa: CASSLRLNPSYEQYF
abundance: .; j_gene: TRBJ1-2; d_gene: TRBD1; v_gene: TRBV27; CDR3nt: TGTGCCAGCAGTCCCAAGACAGGGGTGCTTTATGGCTACACCTTC; CDR3aa: CASSPKTGVLYGYTF
abundance: .; j_gene: TRBJ1-2; d_gene: .; v_gene: TRBV5-1; CDR3nt: TGCGCCAGCAGCTTCGGTTTACAGGGTTTTGGCTACACCTTC; CDR3aa: CASSFGLQGFGYTF
abundance: .; j_gene: TRBJ2-3; d_gene: TRBD1; v_gene: TRBV6-1; CDR3nt: TGTGCCAGCAGTGATGGACAGGGGGAGGCAGATACGCAGTATTTT; CDR3aa: CASSDGQGEADTQYF
abundance: .; j_gene: TRBJ2-2; d_gene: TRBD2; v_gene: TRBV5-5; CDR3nt: TGTGCCTCTGGAAGGCTAGCGGGGCCGAACACCGGGGAGCTGTTTTTT; CDR3aa: CASGRLAGPNTGELFF
abundance: .; j_gene: TRBJ2-3; d_gene: .; v_gene: TRBV5-1; CDR3nt: TGCGCCAGCAGCTTTGGGACAAGCACAGATACGCAGTATTTT; CDR3aa: CASSFGTSTDTQYF
abundance: few; j_gene: TRBJ1-1; d_gene: .; v_gene: TRBV2; CDR3nt: TGTGCCAGCAGTGATGTTGGAGGGCGCTACACTGAAGCTTTCTTT; CDR3aa: CASSDVGGRYTEAFF
abundance: .; j_gene: TRBJ1-5; d_gene: .; v_gene: TRBV18; CDR3nt: TGTGCCAGCTCACCCGGCAGAATACAGCCCCAGCATTTT; CDR3aa: CASSPGRIQPQHF
abundance: few; j_gene: TRBJ1-5; d_gene: TRBD1; v_gene: TRBV2; CDR3nt: TGTGCCAGCAGCTCCGGACAGGCTCAGCCCCAGCATTTT; CDR3aa: CASSSGQAQPQHF
abundance: .; j_gene: TRBJ1-1; d_gene: .; v_gene: TRBV5-1; CDR3nt: TGCGCCAGCAGCTGGGGCGGTGGGAACACTGAAGCTTTCTTT; CDR3aa: CASSWGGGNTEAFF
abundance: .; j_gene: TRBJ1-1; d_gene: .; v_gene: TRBV10-3; CDR3nt: TGTGCCATCAGTCCCTTCGGAGACAGAGGCCTTGAAGCTTTCTTT; CDR3aa: CAISPFGDRGLEAFF
abundance: few; j_gene: TRBJ1-6; d_gene: .; v_gene: TRBV28; CDR3nt: TGTGCCAGCAGGCATGTCATGGAGGCAGGCGGTGGGGGTTCACCCCTCCACTTT; CDR3aa: CASRHVMEAGGGGSPLHF